A selection of T cell receptor beta chains follows, all from one sample in a study of shared clonotypes between healthy human individuals. Generated by immunoSEQ multiplex PCR, the TCRdb table keeps only in-frame clones and is missing some. The repertoire consists of about 490,000 clones, with 79% occurring once and the leading ten covering more than 10%. Sequenced sample: PBMCs. The receptors shown here come from a woman between 35 and 50 years old in good health. Some clones in this sample may be carry-over from other donors' samples. The CDR3 runs from the conserved cysteine through the conserved F or W. The D gene is left open where the match is weak. Clone size is not always given. Where it is, it says once, few, many or a class for expanded clones.

clone size,D gene,J gene,V gene,CDR3 protein,CDR3 DNA
-,TRBD1,TRBJ1-1,TRBV5-4,CASSLDRGNTEAFF,TGTGCCAGCAGCTTGGACAGGGGGAACACTGAAGCTTTCTTT
few,TRBD1,TRBJ1-5,TRBV2,CASKKERTGGQPQHF,TGTGCCAGCAAAAAAGAGCGGACAGGGGGTCAGCCCCAGCATTTT
many,TRBD1,TRBJ2-7,TRBV20-1,CSASRQGEQYF,TGCAGTGCTAGCCGACAGGGGGAGCAGTACTTC
-,-,TRBJ1-5,TRBV6-1,CASSEGGYQPQHF,TGTGCCAGCAGTGAAGGGGGCTATCAGCCCCAGCATTTT
many,-,TRBJ1-1,TRBV4-3,CASSQDGGREAFF,TGCGCCAGCAGCCAAGATGGCGGAAGAGAAGCTTTCTTT
-,-,TRBJ1-4,TRBV28,CASSPPGAPTNEKLFF,TGTGCCAGCAGTCCGCCGGGAGCCCCAACTAATGAAAAACTGTTTTTT
-,TRBD1,TRBJ1-5,TRBV5-6,CASSLQGDPSNQPQHF,TGTGCCAGCAGCTTGCAGGGGGACCCTAGCAATCAGCCCCAGCATTTT
-,TRBD1,TRBJ1-1,TRBV2,CASRSGTGLTEAFF,TGTGCCAGCAGATCCGGGACAGGGTTAACTGAAGCTTTCTTT
-,-,TRBJ2-5,TRBV13,CASRSIGDGEETQYF,TGTGCCAGCAGATCTATAGGGGACGGCGAAGAGACCCAGTACTTC
-,TRBD2,TRBJ2-1,TRBV4-1,CASSQAGLAGYNEQFF,TGCGCCAGCAGCCAAGCGGGACTAGCGGGATACAATGAGCAGTTCTTC
-,TRBD2,TRBJ2-7,TRBV27,CASSFAARWTSGYEQYF,TGTGCCAGCAGTTTTGCTGCGAGGTGGACTAGCGGTTACGAGCAGTACTTC
-,TRBD1,TRBJ2-7,TRBV4-1,CASSQPIGTGFTYEQYF,TGCGCCAGCAGCCAACCCATTGGGACAGGGTTCACCTACGAGCAGTACTTC
once,-,TRBJ2-7,TRBV28,CASSLVDRRYEQYF,TGTGCCAGCAGTTTAGTGGACCGTCGCTACGAGCAGTACTTC
-,TRBD1,TRBJ2-5,TRBV2,CASSEGDRGETQYF,TGTGCCAGCAGTGAAGGTGACAGGGGCGAGACCCAGTACTTC
-,-,TRBJ2-1,TRBV11-2,CASSLVVGAYNEQFF,TGTGCCAGCAGCTTAGTGGTGGGGGCCTACAATGAGCAGTTCTTC
-,TRBD1,TRBJ2-7,TRBV27,CASSYGTGDYEQYF,TGTGCCAGCAGTTACGGGACAGGGGACTACGAGCAGTACTTC
-,-,TRBJ2-2,TRBV10-3,CAISARTANTGELFF,TGTGCCATCAGTGCTAGGACAGCGAACACCGGGGAGCTGTTTTTT
-,-,TRBJ1-2,TRBV7-2,CASSFRADYGYTF,TGTGCCAGCAGCTTTCGGGCAGACTATGGCTACACCTTC
-,TRBD1,TRBJ2-7,TRBV6-1,CASSGTGSPLLEQYF,TGTGCCAGCAGCGGGACAGGGTCACCCCTCCTCGAGCAGTACTTC
-,-,TRBJ2-7,TRBV10-3,CATQRPASYEQYF,TGTGCCACCCAGCGGCCAGCCTCCTACGAGCAGTACTTC
-,TRBD2,TRBJ2-7,TRBV29-1,CSVDGAGGYEQYF,TGCAGCGTTGATGGGGCGGGAGGCTACGAGCAGTACTTC
-,TRBD1,TRBJ1-6,TRBV30,CAWTERDRGRSPLHF,TGTGCCTGGACCGAACGGGACAGGGGAAGGTCACCCCTCCACTTT
-,-,TRBJ1-4,TRBV7-2,CASSLEGRMEEKLFF,TGTGCCAGCAGCTTAGAGGGACGGATGGAGGAAAAACTGTTTTTT
-,TRBD2,TRBJ2-5,TRBV6-5,CASSFSGRAGKTQYF,TGTGCCAGCAGTTTTAGCGGGAGGGCCGGGAAGACCCAGTACTTC
-,-,TRBJ2-1,TRBV5-1,CASSLATADNEQFF,TGCGCCAGCAGCTTGGCCACAGCGGACAATGAGCAGTTCTTC
-,-,TRBJ1-1,TRBV2,CASSRQGGGSNTEAFF,TGTGCCAGCAGTCGTCAAGGAGGAGGGTCGAACACTGAAGCTTTCTTT
few,-,TRBJ2-5,TRBV5-1,CASSSTSMETQYF,TGCGCCAGCAGCTCCACCTCGATGGAGACCCAGTACTTC
-,TRBD1,TRBJ2-3,TRBV7-3,CASSVQGDTQYF,TGTGCCAGCAGCGTACAGGGGGATACGCAGTATTTT
few,TRBD2,TRBJ2-7,TRBV7-2,CASSPGSGSLLLGLDEQYF,TGTGCCAGCAGCCCAGGTAGCGGGAGTTTACTTTTGGGTTTGGACGAGCAGTACTTC
-,-,TRBJ1-5,TRBV2,CASRQGLVQPQHF,TGTGCCAGCAGGCAGGGGCTAGTACAGCCCCAGCATTTT
-,TRBD1,TRBJ1-1,TRBV29-1,CSVEFTGGLFTEAFF,TGCAGCGTTGAATTTACAGGGGGCCTTTTCACTGAAGCTTTCTTT
-,-,TRBJ2-1,TRBV10-3,CAISEWAARGYNEQFF,TGTGCCATCAGTGAGTGGGCGGCTCGGGGGTACAATGAGCAGTTCTTC
-,-,TRBJ2-7,TRBV6-5,CASSGWGTLGEQYF,TGTGCCAGCAGTGGCTGGGGGACATTGGGCGAGCAGTACTTC
once,-,TRBJ1-2,TRBV5-4,CASSLGGVYGYTF,TGTGCCAGCAGCCTCGGGGGGGTTTATGGCTACACCTTC
-,-,TRBJ2-7,TRBV7-6,CASSLGGDSSYEQYF,TGTGCCAGCAGCTTAGGTGGGGATAGCTCCTACGAGCAGTACTTC
-,-,TRBJ2-1,TRBV7-9,CASSLPRSSYNEQFF,TGTGCCAGCAGCTTACCGCGGAGCTCCTACAATGAGCAGTTCTTC
once,-,TRBJ1-2,TRBV28,CASSFLSGRTANYGYTF,TGTGCCAGCAGTTTCCTCTCGGGGCGGACAGCTAACTATGGCTACACCTTC
once,-,TRBJ2-1,TRBV11-2,CASSILIPYNEQFF,TGTGCCAGCAGCATACTAATTCCCTACAATGAGCAGTTCTTC
-,-,TRBJ2-7,TRBV5-4,CASSLPDQGMREQYF,TGTGCCAGCAGCTTACCCGACCAGGGTATGCGCGAGCAGTACTTC
-,-,TRBJ1-1,TRBV15,CATSRGEGNTEAFF,TGTGCCACCAGCAGAGGGGAGGGGAACACTGAAGCTTTCTTT
-,-,TRBJ1-1,TRBV7-8,CASSLSELDTEAFF,TGTGCCAGCAGCTTATCCGAACTAGACACTGAAGCTTTCTTT
-,-,TRBJ2-5,TRBV7-2,CASSSPARETQYF,TGTGCCAGCAGCTCCCCCGCTCGGGAGACCCAGTACTTC
few,-,TRBJ1-5,TRBV13,CASSLGTGINQPQHF,TGTGCCAGCAGCTTAGGCACAGGTATCAATCAGCCCCAGCATTTT
-,-,TRBJ2-2,TRBV6-5,CASSYLDTGELFF,TGTGCCAGCAGTTACTTGGACACCGGGGAGCTGTTTTTT
-,-,TRBJ1-2,TRBV5-1,CASSPRGVSGYTF,TGCGCCAGCAGCCCCCGGGGGGTCAGTGGCTACACCTTC
-,-,TRBJ2-3,TRBV7-2,CASSLAGASGTQYF,TGTGCCAGCAGCTTAGCGGGGGCGAGCGGTACGCAGTATTTT
-,-,TRBJ2-5,TRBV19,CASSKRRVGLAYQETQYF,TGTGCCAGTAGTAAACGTCGGGTCGGGCTAGCGTACCAAGAGACCCAGTACTTC